This TCR beta chain was identified in a study of T-cell reconstitution after alpha-beta-depleted transplantation in children. Whole-study results and caveats: Reported findings indicate that, about two months after transplant, alpha-beta T cells came from several hundred expanded clones, which were derived from non-depleted graft cells. Recipient T cells and thymic progenitors that survived gave rise to the high TCRbeta diversity observed at day 60 in some patients. One year after transplant, T-cell counts and diversity came mostly from newly produced T cells.

The TCRbeta library was prepared with unique molecular identifiers. TCRdb re-called the PCR reads with MiXCR, one entry per CDR3 protein. The data contain about 900,000 distinct CDR3 sequences, around 30% of them seen just once; the ten biggest clones take up 28%. The CDR3 loop spans 17 amino acids. V dropped 2 bases and J dropped 4 bases, with 18 bases sitting between them. Germline CDR1 is MNHEY and CDR2 is SMNVEV (reference sequence). This clonotype was seen repeatedly, ten times or more. As yet, its antigen is unknown. The clonotype was recovered from a boy less than two years old who had a stem cell transplant for SCID, so the T cells may come from the graft donor. The material was PBMCs, mostly from graft donor cells, obtained 360 days after TCRalphabeta/CD19-depleted stem cell transplant. V usage is TRBV27 and J usage is TRBJ2-1; TRBD1 is a possible D gene (6 bases). The CDR3 nucleotides are TGTGCCAGCAGTTTAGTCGCCCAGGGGATAGGATACAATGAGCAGTTCTTC. Translating it yields CASSLVAQGIGYNEQFF.